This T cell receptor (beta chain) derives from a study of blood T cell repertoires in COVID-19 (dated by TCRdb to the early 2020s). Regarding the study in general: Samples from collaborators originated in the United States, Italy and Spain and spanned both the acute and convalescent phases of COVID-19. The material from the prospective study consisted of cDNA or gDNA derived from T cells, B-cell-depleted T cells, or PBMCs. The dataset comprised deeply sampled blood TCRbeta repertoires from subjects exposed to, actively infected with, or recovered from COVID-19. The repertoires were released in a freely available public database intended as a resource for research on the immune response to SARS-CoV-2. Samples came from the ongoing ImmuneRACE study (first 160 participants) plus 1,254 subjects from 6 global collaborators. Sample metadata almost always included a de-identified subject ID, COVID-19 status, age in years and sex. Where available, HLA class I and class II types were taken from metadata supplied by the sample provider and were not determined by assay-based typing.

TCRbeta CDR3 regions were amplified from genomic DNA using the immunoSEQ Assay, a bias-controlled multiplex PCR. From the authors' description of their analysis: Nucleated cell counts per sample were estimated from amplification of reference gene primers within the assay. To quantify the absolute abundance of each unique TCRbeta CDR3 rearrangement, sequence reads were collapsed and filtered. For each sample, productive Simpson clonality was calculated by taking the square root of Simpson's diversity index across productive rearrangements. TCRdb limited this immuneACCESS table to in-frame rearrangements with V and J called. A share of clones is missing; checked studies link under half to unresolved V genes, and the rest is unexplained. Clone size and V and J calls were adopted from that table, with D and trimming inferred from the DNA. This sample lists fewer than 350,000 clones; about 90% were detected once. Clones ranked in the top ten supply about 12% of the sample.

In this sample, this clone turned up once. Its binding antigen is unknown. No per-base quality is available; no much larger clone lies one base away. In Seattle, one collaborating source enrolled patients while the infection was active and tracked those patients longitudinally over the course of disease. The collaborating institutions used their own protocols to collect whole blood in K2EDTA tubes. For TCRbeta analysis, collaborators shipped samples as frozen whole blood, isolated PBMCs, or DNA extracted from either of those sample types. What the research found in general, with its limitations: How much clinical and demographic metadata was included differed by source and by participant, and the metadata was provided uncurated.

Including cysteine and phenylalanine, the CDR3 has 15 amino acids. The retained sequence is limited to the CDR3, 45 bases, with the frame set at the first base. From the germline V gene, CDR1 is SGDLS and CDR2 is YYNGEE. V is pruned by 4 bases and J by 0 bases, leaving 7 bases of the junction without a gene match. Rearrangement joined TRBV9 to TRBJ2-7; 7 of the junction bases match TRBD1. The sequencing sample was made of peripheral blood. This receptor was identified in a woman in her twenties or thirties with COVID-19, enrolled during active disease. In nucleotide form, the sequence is TGTGCCAGCAGCACCGGGACAGAGAGCTCCTACGAGCAGTACTTC. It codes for CASSTGTESSYEQYF.